These 2 T cell receptor beta chains came from one sample sequenced in a study of T cell changes during pregnancy in multiple sclerosis. Generated by immunoSEQ multiplex PCR, the TCRdb table keeps only in-frame clones and is missing some. Counted here are approximately 49,000 clones, 88% occurring once; the ten biggest clones make up around 1.2%. The source material was CD4+ T cells from peripheral blood mononuclear cells, sampled in the second trimester of pregnancy. These receptors were obtained from a female donor with multiple sclerosis, enrolled in a pregnancy study.

This sequence joins TRBV27 and TRBJ2-7, with 11 bases lining up with TRBD1. CDR3 size: 18 residues. The V and J ends lost 4 bases and 3 bases, in that order; junction bases with no gene match: 14. CDR1 and CDR2 from the germline V gene are MNHEY and SMNVEV (reference sequence). This CDR3 is CASSSRGPGQGVFYEQYF. The CDR3, as DNA: TGTGCCAGCAGTTCTAGAGGACCGGGACAGGGGGTCTTCTACGAGCAGTACTTC.

The J gene is TRBJ2-1, the V gene TRBV5-1; D remains ambiguous. The ends were cut back, 4 bases at V and 4 bases at J, with 12 bases in the middle. This CDR3 has 14 amino acids. The germline gives CDR1 SGHRS, CDR2 YFSETQ. As DNA, the CDR3 is TGCGCCAGCAGCGTGAATGCGGAATACAATGAGCAGTTCTTC. This codes for CASSVNAEYNEQFF.